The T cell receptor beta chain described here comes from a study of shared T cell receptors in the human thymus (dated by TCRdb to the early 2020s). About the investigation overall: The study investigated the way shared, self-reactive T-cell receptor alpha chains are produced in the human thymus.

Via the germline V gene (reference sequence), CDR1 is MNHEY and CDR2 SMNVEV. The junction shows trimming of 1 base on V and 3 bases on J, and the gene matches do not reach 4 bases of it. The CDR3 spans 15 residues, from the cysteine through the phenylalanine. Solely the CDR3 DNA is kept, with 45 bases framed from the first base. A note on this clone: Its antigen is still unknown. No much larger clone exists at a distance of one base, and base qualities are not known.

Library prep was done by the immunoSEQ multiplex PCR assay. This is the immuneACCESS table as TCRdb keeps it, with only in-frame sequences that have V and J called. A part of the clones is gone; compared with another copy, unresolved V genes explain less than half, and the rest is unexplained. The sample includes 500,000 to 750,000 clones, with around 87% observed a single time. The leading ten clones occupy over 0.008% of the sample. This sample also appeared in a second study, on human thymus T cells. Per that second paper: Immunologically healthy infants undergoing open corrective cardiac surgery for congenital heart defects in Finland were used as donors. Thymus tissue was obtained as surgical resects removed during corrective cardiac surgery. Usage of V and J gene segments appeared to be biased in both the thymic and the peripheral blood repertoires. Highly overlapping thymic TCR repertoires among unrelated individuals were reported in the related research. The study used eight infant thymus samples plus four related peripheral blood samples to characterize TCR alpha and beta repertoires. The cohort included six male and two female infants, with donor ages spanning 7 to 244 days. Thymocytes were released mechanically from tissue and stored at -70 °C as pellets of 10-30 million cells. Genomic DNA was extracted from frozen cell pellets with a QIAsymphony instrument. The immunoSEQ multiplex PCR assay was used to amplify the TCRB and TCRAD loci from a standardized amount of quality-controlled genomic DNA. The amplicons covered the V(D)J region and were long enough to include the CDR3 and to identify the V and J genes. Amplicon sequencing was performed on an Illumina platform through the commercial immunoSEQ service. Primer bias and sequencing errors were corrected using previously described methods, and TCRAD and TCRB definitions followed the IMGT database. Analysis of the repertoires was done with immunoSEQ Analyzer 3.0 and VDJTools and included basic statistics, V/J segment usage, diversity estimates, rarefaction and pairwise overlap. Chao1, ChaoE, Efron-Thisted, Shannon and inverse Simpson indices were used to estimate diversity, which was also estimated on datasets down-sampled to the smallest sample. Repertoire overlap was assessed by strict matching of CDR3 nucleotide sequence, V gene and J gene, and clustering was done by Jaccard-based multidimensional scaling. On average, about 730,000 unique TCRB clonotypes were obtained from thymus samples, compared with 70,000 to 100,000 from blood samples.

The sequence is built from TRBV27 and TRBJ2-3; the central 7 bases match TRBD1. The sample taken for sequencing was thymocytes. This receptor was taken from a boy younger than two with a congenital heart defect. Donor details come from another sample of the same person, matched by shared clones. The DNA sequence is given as TGTGCCAGCAGTTTATATTGGGACAGAACAGATACGCAGTATTTT. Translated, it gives CASSLYWDRTDTQYF.